Listed below are T cell receptor beta chains from one sample, sequenced in a study of cytomegalovirus exposure and HLA in healthy donors. The protocol was immunoSEQ multiplex PCR, while the TCRdb copy is restricted to in-frame clones and leaves out a portion. The repertoire holds around 200,000 clones, about 79% seen once, with around 1.2% in the top ten. Sequencing used PBMCs. The receptors originated from a girl aged 2-10 years in good health and CMV-seropositive. Both conserved end residues are part of each CDR3. A D gene is named only where the DNA matches it firmly. Clone size, where shown, is once, few, many, or a class for clones that have expanded.

clone size	D gene	V gene	J gene	CDR3 protein	CDR3 DNA
-	TRBD2	TRBV10-2	TRBJ2-5	CASRSGIKGTQYF	TGCGCCAGCAGGAGCGGGATCAAGGGGACCCAGTACTTC
-	TRBD1	TRBV10-1	TRBJ2-2	CASSTQDRGDTGELFF	TGCGCCAGCAGTACCCAGGACAGGGGGGACACCGGGGAGCTGTTTTTT
-	-	TRBV6-5	TRBJ2-7	CASSYLGRSYEQYF	TGTGCCAGCAGTTACCTGGGGAGGTCCTACGAGCAGTACTTC
-	-	TRBV14	TRBJ2-3	CASSQDVRVTDTQYF	TGTGCCAGCAGCCAAGATGTGAGGGTCACAGATACGCAGTATTTT
-	-	TRBV2	TRBJ2-2	CASIGTSNTGELFF	TGTGCCAGCATTGGGACTTCGAACACCGGGGAGCTGTTTTTT
-	TRBD1	TRBV11-2	TRBJ2-7	CASSLGTGGFYEQYF	TGTGCCAGCAGCTTAGGGACAGGGGGCTTCTACGAGCAGTACTTC
-	TRBD1	TRBV28	TRBJ1-1	CASSLPGGTEAFF	TGTGCCAGCAGTTTACCAGGGGGCACTGAAGCTTTCTTT
-	TRBD1	TRBV5-5	TRBJ1-2	CASSRSTTGAGYTF	TGTGCCAGCAGCCGCTCGACTACAGGGGCTGGCTACACCTTC
-	-	TRBV19	TRBJ1-5	CASSMVKVVGHQPQHF	TGTGCCAGTAGTATGGTTAAAGTCGTTGGCCATCAGCCCCAGCATTTT
once	-	TRBV18	TRBJ1-5	CASSLGQGASNQPQHF	TGTGCCAGCTCACTGGGGCAGGGTGCTAGCAATCAGCCCCAGCATTTT
-	-	TRBV12-5	TRBJ2-7	CASGTRTSSYEQYF	TGTGCTAGTGGTACCCGAACGAGCTCCTACGAGCAGTACTTC
-	TRBD1	TRBV5-4	TRBJ2-5	CASKVLGQVQETQYF	TGTGCCAGCAAAGTTCTAGGACAGGTGCAAGAGACCCAGTACTTC
-	-	TRBV28	TRBJ2-1	CASSLAAVDEQFF	TGTGCCAGCAGTTTGGCGGCTGTGGATGAGCAGTTCTTC
-	-	TRBV4-1	TRBJ1-1	CASSPSGTTQPEAFF	TGCGCCAGCAGCCCGTCCGGGACTACGCAGCCTGAAGCTTTCTTT
-	TRBD1	TRBV19	TRBJ1-4	CASSQGQSNEKLFF	TGTGCCAGTAGTCAGGGACAGTCTAATGAAAAACTGTTTTTT
-	TRBD1	TRBV19	TRBJ2-4	CATRDSPHLAKNIQYF	TGTGCCACCAGGGACAGTCCACATCTAGCCAAAAACATTCAGTACTTC
-	TRBD2	TRBV7-6	TRBJ2-1	CASSLRLSGSPKTYNEQFF	TGTGCCAGCAGCTTACGTTTGAGCGGGAGCCCCAAGACCTACAATGAGCAGTTCTTC
-	-	TRBV11-2	TRBJ1-6	CASSVTGSSYNSPLHF	TGTGCCAGCAGCGTTACAGGGAGCTCCTATAATTCACCCCTCCACTTT
-	TRBD2	TRBV6-1	TRBJ2-7	CASGGRGRVYEQYF	TGTGCCAGCGGCGGGAGGGGGAGAGTGTACGAGCAGTACTTC
-	-	TRBV5-4	TRBJ2-7	CASSSTGFYEQYF	TGTGCCAGCAGCTCAACAGGGTTCTACGAGCAGTACTTC
-	-	TRBV28	TRBJ2-2	CATLLGTLTGELFF	TGTGCCACCCTCCTCGGGACACTCACCGGGGAGCTGTTTTTT
-	TRBD2	TRBV2	TRBJ2-1	CASSGRLAGGLTYNEQFF	TGTGCCAGCAGTGGAAGGCTAGCGGGGGGCTTGACCTACAATGAGCAGTTCTTC
-	-	TRBV7-2	TRBJ1-2	CASAPVHGYTF	TGTGCCAGCGCTCCAGTGCATGGCTACACCTTC
-	TRBD1	TRBV30	TRBJ2-3	CARDRITDTQYF	TGTGCCCGGGACAGGATCACAGATACGCAGTATTTT